The clone carrying this TCR beta chain occurred a few times. As yet, its antigen is unknown. Generated by immunoSEQ multiplex PCR, the TCRdb table keeps only in-frame clones and is missing some. The sample yields approximately 300,000 clones, roughly 89% seen once. Germline V gene data show CDR1 as SEHNR and CDR2 as FQNEAQ (reference sequence). J gave up 9 bases and V 5 bases, and 10 bases lay outside the gene matches. CDR3 length: 14 residues. The data were taken from a study of cytomegalovirus exposure and HLA in healthy donors. About the study: It was reported in a later analysis that the same platform had been used for the 120 or so validation repertoires as for the 666 first-cohort repertoires. Findings of the study overall: In a later analysis, first-cohort TCR clusters were found to tend to co-occur in the approximately 120 validation repertoires. Per published reports, the classifier diagnosed cytomegalovirus status with high specificity and sensitivity. Altogether, some 170 TCR beta chains were recorded as cytomegalovirus-associated.

Sequenced: PBMCs. The receptor was derived from a woman between 18 and 29 years old in good health and CMV-seronegative. The V and J genes are TRBV7-9 and TRBJ2-1, with 7 bases lining up with TRBD2. CDR3 nucleotides: TGTGCCAGCAGCGCCAAGTGGGGGGAGGGTGAGCAGTTCTTC. This gives the protein CASSAKWGEGEQFF.